This entry is about one TCR beta chain. Its specificity is not known. Subsets obtained from CD4+ cells comprised CD45RA+ naive and CD45RA-negative memory cells. The CDR3 runs to 16 residues. V shed 0 bases and J shed 3 bases, with 13 bases lying between them. Germline V lookup: CDR1 SGDLS, CDR2 YYNGEE. This entry belongs to a study of shared clonotypes between healthy human individuals. Notes on the study in general: Roughly 4.6% of naive CD4 clonotypes were common to four donors. Only blood underwent sampling, and tissue repertoires likely differ. When compared with the clonotypes that were shared by all four sorted-subset donors, the non-shared clonotypes turned out to have lower generation probabilities.

Measured with immunoSEQ multiplex PCR; TCRdb has only the in-frame clones, and not every one. The data show more than 1.2 million clones, with 98% seen just once and roughly 0.35% held by the top ten. The chain combines TRBV9 with TRBJ2-1, with D hard to call. The specimen sequenced was naive CD4+ T cells sorted from blood. Indicated subset: CD45RA+ positively selected. This sequence originates from a man between 25 and 39 years old in good health. CDR3 loop: CASSVAGMAGYNEQFF. The CDR3 nucleotides are TGTGCCAGCAGCGTAGCTGGTATGGCAGGCTACAATGAGCAGTTCTTC.